Here is one T cell receptor (beta chain) with its context. This sample was taken from a study of blood T cell repertoires in COVID-19. At the level of the study: Samples taken during acute and convalescent COVID-19 were collected in the United States, Italy and Spain. Sample material is recorded as cDNA or gDNA derived from T cells, B-cell-depleted T cells, or PBMCs.

In the authors' methods: The assay estimated nucleated cells by amplifying reference gene primers. Sequencing used immunoSEQ multiplex PCR; TCRdb keeps in-frame clones, though not all of them. D and trimming were read from the DNA, whereas the V and J calls and clone size are those reported in that table. The table has 200,000 to 300,000 clones, around 84% seen once. The specimen sequenced was peripheral blood. The source of this sequence is a woman in her forties who had recovered from COVID-19.

The CDR3 coding sequence is TGTGCCAGCAGTGAATGGGACAGGGCTTACGAGCAGTACTTC. Protein product: CASSEWDRAYEQYF. The V gene is TRBV6-1, the J gene TRBJ2-7; 9 nucleotides align to TRBD1. This CDR3 is built from 14 residues. Per the germline V gene, CDR1 is MNHNS and CDR2 is SASEGT. V lost 2 bases, J lost 4 bases, and 3 bases stayed unmatched.